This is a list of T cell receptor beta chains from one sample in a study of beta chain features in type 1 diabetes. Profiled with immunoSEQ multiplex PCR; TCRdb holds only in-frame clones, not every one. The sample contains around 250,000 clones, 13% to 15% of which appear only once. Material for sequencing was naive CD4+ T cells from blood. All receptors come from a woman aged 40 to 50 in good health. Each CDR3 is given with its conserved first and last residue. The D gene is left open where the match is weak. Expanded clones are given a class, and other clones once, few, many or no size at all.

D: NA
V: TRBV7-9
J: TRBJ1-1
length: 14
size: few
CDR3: CASSPGLLNTEAFF
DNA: TGTGCCAGCAGCCCGGGACTCCTGAACACTGAAGCTTTCTTT

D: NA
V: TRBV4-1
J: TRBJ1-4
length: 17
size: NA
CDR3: CASSQDAGRHPSEKLFF
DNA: TGCGCCAGCAGCCAAGATGCTGGCCGACACCCCTCCGAAAAACTGTTTTTT

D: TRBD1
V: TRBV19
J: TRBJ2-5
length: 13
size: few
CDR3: CASSRQGRETQYF
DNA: TGTGCCAGTAGTCGACAGGGGAGGGAGACCCAGTACTTC

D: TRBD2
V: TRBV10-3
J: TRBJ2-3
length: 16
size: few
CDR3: CAISGDSGGSTDTQYF
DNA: TGTGCCATCAGTGGCGATAGCGGGGGTAGCACAGATACGCAGTATTTT

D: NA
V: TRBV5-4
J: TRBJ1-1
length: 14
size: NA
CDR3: CASSLGRDYTEAFF
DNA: TGTGCCAGCAGCTTAGGCAGGGACTACACTGAAGCTTTCTTT

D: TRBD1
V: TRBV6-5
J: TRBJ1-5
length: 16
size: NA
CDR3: CASSYSPGQGDQPQHF
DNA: TGTGCCAGCAGTTACTCCCCGGGACAGGGCGATCAGCCCCAGCATTTT

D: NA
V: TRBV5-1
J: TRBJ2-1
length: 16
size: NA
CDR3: CASRPVAGLRYNEQFF
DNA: TGCGCCAGCAGACCGGTGGCGGGGTTAAGGTACAATGAGCAGTTCTTC

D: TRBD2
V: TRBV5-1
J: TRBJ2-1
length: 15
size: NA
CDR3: CASGRWAGGPYEQFF
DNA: TGCGCCAGCGGCCGATGGGCGGGGGGGCCCTATGAGCAGTTCTTC

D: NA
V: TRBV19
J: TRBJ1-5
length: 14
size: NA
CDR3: CASNQAGSNQPQHF
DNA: TGTGCCAGTAACCAAGCAGGGTCCAATCAGCCCCAGCATTTT

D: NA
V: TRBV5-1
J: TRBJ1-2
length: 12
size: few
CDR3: CASSLDARGYTF
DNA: TGCGCCAGCAGCTTGGACGCGCGTGGCTACACCTTC

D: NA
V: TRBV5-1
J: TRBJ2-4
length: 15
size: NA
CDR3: CASSTRTVTEGIQYF
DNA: TGCGCCAGCAGCACCCGGACGGTCACGGAGGGCATTCAGTACTTC

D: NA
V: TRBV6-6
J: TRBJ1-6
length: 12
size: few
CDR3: CASRQGDSPLHF
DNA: TGTGCCAGCAGGCAGGGTGATTCACCCCTCCACTTT

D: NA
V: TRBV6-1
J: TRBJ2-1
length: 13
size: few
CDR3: CASSVKLVGEQFF
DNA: TGTGCCAGCAGTGTTAAACTAGTTGGTGAGCAGTTCTTC

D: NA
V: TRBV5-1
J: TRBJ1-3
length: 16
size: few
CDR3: CASSYDRTLSGNTIYF
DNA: TGCGCCAGCAGTTATGACAGGACCCTCTCTGGAAACACCATATATTTT

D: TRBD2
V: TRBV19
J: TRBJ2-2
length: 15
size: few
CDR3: CASSPAGTNTGELFF
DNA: TGTGCCAGTAGTCCAGCGGGGACGAACACCGGGGAGCTGTTTTTT

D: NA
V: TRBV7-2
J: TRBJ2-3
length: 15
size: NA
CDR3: CASSLGGRVTDTQYF
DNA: TGTGCCAGCAGCTTAGGCGGCAGGGTCACAGATACGCAGTATTTT

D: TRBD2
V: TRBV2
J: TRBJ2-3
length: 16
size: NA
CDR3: CASARSTSGGTDTQYF
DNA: TGTGCCAGCGCTCGAAGTACTAGCGGGGGCACAGATACGCAGTATTTT

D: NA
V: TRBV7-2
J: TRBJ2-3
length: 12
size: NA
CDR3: CASSPGIDTQYF
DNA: TGTGCCAGCAGCCCGGGGATAGATACGCAGTATTTT

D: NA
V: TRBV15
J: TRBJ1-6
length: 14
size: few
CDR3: CATSRQGTGSPLHF
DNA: TGTGCCACCAGCAGGCAGGGTACGGGTTCACCCCTCCACTTT

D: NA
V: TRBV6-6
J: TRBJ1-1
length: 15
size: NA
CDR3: CAVQLGGSLGTEAFF
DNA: TGTGCCGTGCAATTGGGGGGTTCCCTGGGGACTGAAGCTTTCTTT

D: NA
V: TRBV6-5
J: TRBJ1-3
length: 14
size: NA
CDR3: CASSQLGAGDTIYF
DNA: TGTGCCAGCAGTCAGTTGGGGGCCGGGGACACCATATATTTT

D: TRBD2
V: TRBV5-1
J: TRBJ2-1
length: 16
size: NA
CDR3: CASSTGLAGGRNEQFF
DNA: TGCGCCAGCAGCACAGGACTAGCGGGGGGGCGCAATGAGCAGTTCTTC

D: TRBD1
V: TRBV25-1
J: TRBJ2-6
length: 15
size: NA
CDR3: CASSAGTGGANVLTF
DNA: TGTGCCAGCAGTGCCGGGACAGGGGGGGCCAACGTCCTGACTTTC

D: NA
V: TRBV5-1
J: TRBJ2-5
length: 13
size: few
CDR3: CASSLAGAETQYF
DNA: TGCGCCAGCAGCTTGGCTGGGGCGGAGACCCAGTACTTC

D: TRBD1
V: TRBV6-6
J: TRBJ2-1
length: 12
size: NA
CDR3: CASSPRTGRKFF
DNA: TGTGCCAGCAGTCCTCGGACAGGGCGTAAGTTCTTC

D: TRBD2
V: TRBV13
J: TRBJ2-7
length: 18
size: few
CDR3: CASSLIDIGGGKSYEQYF
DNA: TGTGCCAGCAGCTTAATAGACATTGGGGGGGGAAAAAGCTACGAGCAGTACTTC

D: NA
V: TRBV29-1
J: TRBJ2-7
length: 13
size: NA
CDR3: CSVGGQGIYEQYF
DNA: TGCAGCGTTGGGGGGCAGGGGATCTACGAGCAGTACTTC

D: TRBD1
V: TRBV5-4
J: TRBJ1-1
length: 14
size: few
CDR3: CASSWDRGGPEAFF
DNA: TGTGCCAGCAGCTGGGACAGGGGTGGGCCTGAAGCTTTCTTT